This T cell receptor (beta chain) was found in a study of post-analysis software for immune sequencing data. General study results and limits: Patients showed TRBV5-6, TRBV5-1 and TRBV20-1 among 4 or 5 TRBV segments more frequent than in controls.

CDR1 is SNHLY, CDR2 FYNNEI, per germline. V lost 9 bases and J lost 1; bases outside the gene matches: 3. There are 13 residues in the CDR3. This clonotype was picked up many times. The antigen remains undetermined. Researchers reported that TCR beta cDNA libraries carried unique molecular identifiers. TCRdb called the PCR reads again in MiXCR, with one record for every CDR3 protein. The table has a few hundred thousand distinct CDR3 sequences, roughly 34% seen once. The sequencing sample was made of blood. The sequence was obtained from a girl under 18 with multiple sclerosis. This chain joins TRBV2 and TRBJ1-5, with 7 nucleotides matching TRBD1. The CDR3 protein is CASTTGSNQPQHF. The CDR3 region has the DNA TGTGCCAGTACGACAGGGAGCAATCAGCCCCAGCATTTT.